The source of this T cell receptor beta chain is a study of blood T cell repertoires in COVID-19. The CDR3 length is 16 residues. Germline CDR1 is SGHVS and CDR2 is FNYEAQ. The ends were cut back, 2 bases at V and 5 bases at J, with 15 bases in the middle. Original methodology: Estimation of nucleated cell counts was performed using reference gene primer amplification. Data came from immunoSEQ multiplex PCR; TCRdb stores just in-frame clones and leaves some out. Clonal size and the V and J genes are those of that table, whereas D and trimming came from the DNA. Here the sample spans more than 150,000 clones, roughly 90% being singletons.

This TCR derives from a man between 65 and 85 years old with active or convalescent COVID-19. What was sequenced was peripheral blood. The chain employs TRBV7-6 and TRBJ1-4; maybe TRBD1 (6 bases). The CDR3: CASSLRAGQRNEKLFF. The CDR3 region has the DNA TGTGCCAGCAGCTTAAGGGCCGGACAGCGAAATGAAAAACTGTTTTTT.